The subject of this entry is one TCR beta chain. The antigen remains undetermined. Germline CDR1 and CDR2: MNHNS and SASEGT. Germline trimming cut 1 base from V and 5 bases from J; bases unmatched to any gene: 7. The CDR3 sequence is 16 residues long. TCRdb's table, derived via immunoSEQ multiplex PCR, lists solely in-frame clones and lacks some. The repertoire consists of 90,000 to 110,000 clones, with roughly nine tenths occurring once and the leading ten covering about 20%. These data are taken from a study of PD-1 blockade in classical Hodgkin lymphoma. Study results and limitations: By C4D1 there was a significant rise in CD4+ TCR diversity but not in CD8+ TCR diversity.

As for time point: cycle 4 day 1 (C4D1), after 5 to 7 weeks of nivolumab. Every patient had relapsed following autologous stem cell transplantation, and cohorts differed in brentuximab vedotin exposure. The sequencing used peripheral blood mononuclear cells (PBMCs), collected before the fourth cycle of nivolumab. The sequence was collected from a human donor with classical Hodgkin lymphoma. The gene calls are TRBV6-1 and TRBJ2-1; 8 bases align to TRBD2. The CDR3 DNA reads TGTGCCAGCAGTGAAGTATGGGGGACTAGTAACAATGAGCAGTTCTTC. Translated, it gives CASSEVWGTSNNEQFF.